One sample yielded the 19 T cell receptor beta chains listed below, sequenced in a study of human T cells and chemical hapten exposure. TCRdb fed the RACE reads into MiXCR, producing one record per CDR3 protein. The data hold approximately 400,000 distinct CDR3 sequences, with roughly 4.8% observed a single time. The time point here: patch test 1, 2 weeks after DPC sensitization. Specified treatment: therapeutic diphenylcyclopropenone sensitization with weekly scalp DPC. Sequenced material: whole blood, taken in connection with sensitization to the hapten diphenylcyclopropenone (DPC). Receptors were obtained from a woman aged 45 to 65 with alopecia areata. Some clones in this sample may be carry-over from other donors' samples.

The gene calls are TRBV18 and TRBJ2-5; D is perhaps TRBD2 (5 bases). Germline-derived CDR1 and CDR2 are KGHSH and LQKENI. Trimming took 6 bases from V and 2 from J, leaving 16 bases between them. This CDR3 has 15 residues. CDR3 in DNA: TGTGCCAGCTCTCCGAGCGGAGCCATTCAAGAGACCCAGTACTTC. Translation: CASSPSGAIQETQYF.

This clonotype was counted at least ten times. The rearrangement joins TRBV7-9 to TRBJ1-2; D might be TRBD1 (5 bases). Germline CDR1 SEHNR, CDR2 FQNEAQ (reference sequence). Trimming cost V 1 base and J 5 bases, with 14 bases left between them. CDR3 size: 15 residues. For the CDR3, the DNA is TGTGCCAGCAGCTTAGGGGGCAGTACGTTTTATGGCTACACCTTC. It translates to CASSLGGSTFYGYTF.

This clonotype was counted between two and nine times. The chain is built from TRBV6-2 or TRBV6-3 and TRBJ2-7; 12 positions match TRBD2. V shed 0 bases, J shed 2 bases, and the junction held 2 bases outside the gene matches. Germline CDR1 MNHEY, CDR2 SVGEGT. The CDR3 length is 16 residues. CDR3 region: CASSYSGLAGPYEQYF. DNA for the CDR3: TGTGCCAGCAGTTACTCGGGACTAGCGGGCCCCTACGAGCAGTACTTC.

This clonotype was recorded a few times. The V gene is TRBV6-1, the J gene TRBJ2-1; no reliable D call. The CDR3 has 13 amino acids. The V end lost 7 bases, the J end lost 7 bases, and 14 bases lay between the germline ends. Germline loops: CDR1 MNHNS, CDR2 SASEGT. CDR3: CASTKGNENEQFF. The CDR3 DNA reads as TGTGCCAGCACAAAGGGTAATGAGAATGAGCAGTTCTTC.

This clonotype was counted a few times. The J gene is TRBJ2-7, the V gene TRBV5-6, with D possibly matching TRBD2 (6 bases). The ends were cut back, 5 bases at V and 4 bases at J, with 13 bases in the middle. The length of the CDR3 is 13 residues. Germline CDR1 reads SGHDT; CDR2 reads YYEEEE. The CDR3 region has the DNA TGTGCCAGCAGGTCGGCAGGGAGGTACGAGCAGTACTTC. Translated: CASRSAGRYEQYF.

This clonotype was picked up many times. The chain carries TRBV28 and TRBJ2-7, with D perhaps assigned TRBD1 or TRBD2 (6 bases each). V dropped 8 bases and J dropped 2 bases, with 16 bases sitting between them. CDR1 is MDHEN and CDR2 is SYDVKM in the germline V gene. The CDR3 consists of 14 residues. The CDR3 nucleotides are TGTGCCAGCCGGGTGGGGGGCTTCACCTACGAGCAGTACTTC. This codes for CASRVGGFTYEQYF.

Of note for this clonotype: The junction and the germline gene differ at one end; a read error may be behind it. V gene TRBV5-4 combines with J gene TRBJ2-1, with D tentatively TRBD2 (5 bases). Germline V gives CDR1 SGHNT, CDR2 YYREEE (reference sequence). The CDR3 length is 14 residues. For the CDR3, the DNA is TGTGCCAGCAGCTTCCGGGGTGCCTACAATGAGAAGTTCTTC. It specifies CASSFRGAYNEKFF.

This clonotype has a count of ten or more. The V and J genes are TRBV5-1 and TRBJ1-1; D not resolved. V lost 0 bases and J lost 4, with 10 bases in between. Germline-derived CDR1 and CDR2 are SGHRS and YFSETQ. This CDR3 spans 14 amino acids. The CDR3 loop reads CASSLGWGSTEAFF. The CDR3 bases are TGCGCCAGCAGCTTGGGCTGGGGTAGCACTGAAGCTTTCTTT.

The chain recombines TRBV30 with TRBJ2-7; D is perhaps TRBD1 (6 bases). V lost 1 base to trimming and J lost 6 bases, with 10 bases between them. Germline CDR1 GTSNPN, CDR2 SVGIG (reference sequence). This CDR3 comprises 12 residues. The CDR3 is CAWSAEGVEQYF. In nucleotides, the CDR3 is TGTGCCTGGAGTGCAGAGGGGGTCGAGCAGTACTTC.

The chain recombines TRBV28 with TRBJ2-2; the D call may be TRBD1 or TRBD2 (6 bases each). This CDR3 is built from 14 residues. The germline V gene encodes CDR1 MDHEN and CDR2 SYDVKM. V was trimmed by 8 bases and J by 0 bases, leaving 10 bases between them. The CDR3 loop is CASGGPANTGELFF. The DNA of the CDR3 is TGTGCCAGCGGGGGGCCCGCGAACACCGGGGAGCTGTTTTTT. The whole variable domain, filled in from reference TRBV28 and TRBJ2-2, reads DVKVTQSSRYLVKRTGEKVFLECVQDMDHENMFWYRQDPGLGLRLIYFSYDVKMKEKGDIPEGYSVSREKKERFSLILESASTNQTSMYLCASGGPANTGELFFGEGSRLTVL.

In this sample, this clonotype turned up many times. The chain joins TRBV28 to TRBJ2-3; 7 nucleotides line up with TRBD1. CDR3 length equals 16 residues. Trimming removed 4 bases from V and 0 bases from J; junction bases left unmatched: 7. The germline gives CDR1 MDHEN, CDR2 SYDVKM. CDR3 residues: CASSSLQGPSTDTQYF. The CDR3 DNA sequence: TGTGCCAGCAGTTCCCTACAGGGGCCTAGCACAGATACGCAGTATTTT.

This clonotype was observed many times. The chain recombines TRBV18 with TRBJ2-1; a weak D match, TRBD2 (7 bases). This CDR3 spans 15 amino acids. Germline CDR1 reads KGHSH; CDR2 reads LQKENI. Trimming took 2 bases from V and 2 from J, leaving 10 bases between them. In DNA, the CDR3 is TGTGCCAGCTCACCAGGGAGGGGGACCTACAATGAGCAGTTCTTC. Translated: CASSPGRGTYNEQFF.

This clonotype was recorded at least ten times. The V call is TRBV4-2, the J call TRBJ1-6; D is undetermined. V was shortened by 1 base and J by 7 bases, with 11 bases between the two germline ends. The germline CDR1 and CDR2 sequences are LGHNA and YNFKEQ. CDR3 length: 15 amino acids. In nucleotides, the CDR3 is TGTGCCAGCAGCCAAGGCTGGCTAACGAATTCACCCCTCCACTTT. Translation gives CASSQGWLTNSPLHF.

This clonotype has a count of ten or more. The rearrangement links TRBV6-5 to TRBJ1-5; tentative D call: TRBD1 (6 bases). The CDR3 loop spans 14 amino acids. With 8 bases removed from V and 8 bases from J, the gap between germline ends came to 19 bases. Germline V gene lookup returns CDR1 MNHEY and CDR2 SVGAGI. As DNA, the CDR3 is TGTGCCAGCCGCGGTATAGGGGGAGGTGAGCCCCAGCATTTT. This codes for CASRGIGGGEPQHF.

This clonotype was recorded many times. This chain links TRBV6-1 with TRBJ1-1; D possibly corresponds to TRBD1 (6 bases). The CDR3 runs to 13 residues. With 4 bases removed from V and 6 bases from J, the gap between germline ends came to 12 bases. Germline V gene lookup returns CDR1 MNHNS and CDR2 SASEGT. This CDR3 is CASSAGRGAEAFF. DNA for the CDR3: TGTGCCAGCAGTGCTGGCAGGGGAGCTGAAGCTTTCTTT.

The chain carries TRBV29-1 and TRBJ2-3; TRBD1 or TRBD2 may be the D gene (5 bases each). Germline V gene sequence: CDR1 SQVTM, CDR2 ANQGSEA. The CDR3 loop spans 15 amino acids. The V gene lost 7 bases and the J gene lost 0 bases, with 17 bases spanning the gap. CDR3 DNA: TGCAGCGGAGAAGGGAGCAGGGCTAGCACAGATACGCAGTATTTT. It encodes CSGEGSRASTDTQYF.

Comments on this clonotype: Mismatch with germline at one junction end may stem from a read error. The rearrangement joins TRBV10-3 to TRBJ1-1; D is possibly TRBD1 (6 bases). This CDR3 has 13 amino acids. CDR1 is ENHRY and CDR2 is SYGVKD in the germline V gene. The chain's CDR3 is CAITETGNTEAFF. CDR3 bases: TGTGCCATCACTGAGACAGGGAACACTGAAGCTTTCTTT.

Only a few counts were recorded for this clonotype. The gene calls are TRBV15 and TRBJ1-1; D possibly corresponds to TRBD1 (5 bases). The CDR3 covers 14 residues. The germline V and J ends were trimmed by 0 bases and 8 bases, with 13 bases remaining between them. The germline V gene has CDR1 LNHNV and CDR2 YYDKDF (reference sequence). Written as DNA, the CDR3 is TGTGCCACCAGCAGAGATCCCCAGGGAGAAGAAGCTTTCTTT. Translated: CATSRDPQGEEAFF.

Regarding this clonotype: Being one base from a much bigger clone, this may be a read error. CDR3 sequence: CASSLADRDISTDTQNF. The CDR3 bases are TGCGCCAGCAGCTTGGCTGACCGGGACATTAGCACAGATACGCAGAATTTT. This chain uses TRBV5-1 with TRBJ2-3, with a tentative D call TRBD1 (6 bases). The CDR3 is 17 amino acids. Germline V CDR1 and CDR2: SGHRS, YFSETQ.